A single sample is the source of the 29 T cell receptor beta chains below, sequenced in a study of OX40 agonist ivuxolimab in advanced cancers. Repertoires were generated with immunoSEQ multiplex PCR, while TCRdb's copy carries only in-frame clones and drops some. The repertoire consists of roughly 79,000 clones, with around 93% occurring once and the leading ten covering 9.5% to 11%. Sequencing was performed on CD4+ or CD8+ T cells sorted from blood, taken in a trial of the OX40 agonist ivuxolimab. Receptor source: an adult with an advanced solid tumor such as melanoma, head and neck, liver or kidney cancer.

The chain links TRBV4-2 to TRBJ2-1; no clear D gene. Looked up from germline, CDR1 is LGHNA and CDR2 is YNFKEQ. V shed 4 bases and J shed 5 bases, with 12 bases lying between them. This CDR3 is built from 14 residues. Written as DNA, the CDR3 is TGTGCCAGCAGCCCAAACTTTCTGAACAATGAGCAGTTCTTC. It encodes CASSPNFLNNEQFF.

CDR3 in amino acids: CASSLWGDQPQHF. The CDR3 DNA reads as TGTGCCAGCAGCTTATGGGGGGATCAGCCCCAGCATTTT. V gene TRBV7-9 combines with J gene TRBJ1-5, with D tentatively TRBD1 (5 bases). The CDR3 is 13 residues long. Per the germline V gene, CDR1 is SEHNR and CDR2 is FQNEAQ (reference sequence). The V and J ends lost 2 bases and 5 bases respectively, with 7 bases between them. Using reference TRBV7-9 and TRBJ1-5 for the parts outside the CDR3, the full variable domain is DTGVSQNPRHKITKRGQNVTFRCDPISEHNRLYWYRQTLGQGPEFLTYFQNEAQLEKSRLLSDRFSAERPKGSFSTLEIQRTEQGDSAMYLCASSLWGDQPQHFGDGTRLSIL.

This clone is a singleton in its sample. This rearrangement joins TRBV29-1 to TRBJ2-5; 9 bases agree with TRBD1. Per the germline V gene, CDR1 is SQVTM and CDR2 is ANQGSEA. V was pared by 3 bases and J by 5 bases, with 7 bases of the junction left unmatched. The CDR3 totals 14 residues. The CDR3 sequence: CSVEDRGQLETQYF. The CDR3 region has the DNA TGCAGCGTTGAGGACAGGGGACAACTTGAGACCCAGTACTTC.

The chain combines TRBV6-5 with TRBJ1-1, with 7 bases aligning to TRBD1. Germline V gene data show CDR1 as MNHEY and CDR2 as SVGAGI. Trimming removed 6 bases from V and 2 bases from J; junction bases left unmatched: 9. The CDR3 has 15 amino acids. The CDR3 nucleotides read TGTGCCAGCAGCATAACCGGGACAGCTAACACTGAAGCTTTCTTT. Translating gives CASSITGTANTEAFF.

The table lists this clone with a count of one. The rearrangement joins TRBV6-5 to TRBJ2-7; D possibly corresponds to TRBD1 (6 bases). Germline V CDR1 and CDR2: MNHEY, SVGAGI. The CDR3 runs 14 residues. V shed 2 bases and J shed 2 bases, with 10 bases lying between them. CDR3: CASSYQGYAYEQYF. CDR3 bases: TGTGCCAGCAGTTACCAGGGGTACGCCTACGAGCAGTACTTC.

The chain is built from TRBV2 and TRBJ1-5, with 8 nucleotides matching TRBD1. The ends lost 0 bases at V and 6 bases at J; junction bases unmatched: 10. Looked up from germline, CDR1 is SNHLY and CDR2 is FYNNEI. This CDR3 is 17 amino acids long. The CDR3 DNA sequence: TGTGCCAGCAGTGAAGCTAAGGACAGGGCCCGGGGTCAGCCCCAGCATTTT. This translates into CASSEAKDRARGQPQHF. Based on the CDR3 plus reference TRBV2 and TRBJ1-5, the full variable domain is EPEVTQTPSHQVTQMGQEVILRCVPISNHLYFYWYRQILGQKVEFLVSFYNNEISEKSEIFDDQFSVERPDGSNFTLKIRSTKLEDSAMYFCASSEAKDRARGQPQHFGDGTRLSIL.

This clone came up a few times. This sequence joins TRBV4-1 and TRBJ1-6; no reliable D call. V dropped 1 base and J dropped 4 bases, with 8 bases sitting between them. The length of the CDR3 is 15 residues. Germline assignment: CDR1 MGHRA and CDR2 YSYEKL. This CDR3 reads CASSQALEYNSPLHF. DNA for the CDR3: TGCGCCAGCAGCCAAGCACTCGAATATAATTCACCCCTCCACTTT.

This clone appeared once. The CDR3 protein is CASSLGPTGSHGYTF. The CDR3 nucleotides read TGCGCCAGCAGCTTGGGCCCTACAGGGAGCCATGGCTACACCTTC. The genes are TRBV5-1 and TRBJ1-2; the D gene is possibly TRBD1 (6 bases). The CDR3 contains 15 residues. Germline V gene lookup returns CDR1 SGHRS and CDR2 YFSETQ. Between the trimmed V and J ends, which lost 0 bases and 6 bases, there was a span of 15 bases.

The V call is TRBV18, the J call TRBJ2-7; 7 bases line up with TRBD1. In germline, CDR1 is KGHSH, CDR2 LQKENI. Trimming at V came to 3 bases and at J to 1 base, leaving 15 bases not matched to a gene. The CDR3 runs to 18 residues. Here the CDR3 reads CASSPIVPRQGGSYEQYF. The CDR3 region has the DNA TGTGCCAGCTCACCTATAGTCCCGAGACAGGGCGGGTCCTACGAGCAGTACTTC.

This chain joins TRBV9 and TRBJ2-7, with no clear D. Germline V gene sequence: CDR1 SGDLS, CDR2 YYNGEE. Trimming took 0 bases from V and 2 from J, leaving 12 bases between them. This CDR3 has 15 amino acids. The CDR3 DNA reads TGTGCCAGCAGCGTAGGCGAAGGGCGCACCTACGAGCAGTACTTC. It codes for CASSVGEGRTYEQYF.

The chain recombines TRBV6-5 with TRBJ2-3; no clear D. Germline V lookup: CDR1 MNHEY, CDR2 SVGAGI. The germline V and J ends were trimmed by 5 bases and 3 bases, with 9 bases remaining between them. CDR3 length: 13 amino acids. The CDR3 sequence is CASSRAKTDTQYF. The CDR3 DNA reads TGTGCCAGCAGTAGGGCGAAGACAGATACGCAGTATTTT.

V is TRBV4-1 and J is TRBJ1-3, with TRBD1 as a possible D gene (5 bases). This CDR3 has 17 residues. In germline, CDR1 is MGHRA, CDR2 YSYEKL. V was shortened by 2 bases and J by 0 bases, with 14 bases between the two germline ends. The CDR3: CASSQTGDGYSGNTIYF. The CDR3 DNA is TGCGCCAGCAGCCAAACGGGGGATGGGTACTCTGGAAACACCATATATTTT.

In its sample, this clone was seen once. This chain uses TRBV14 with TRBJ2-7; the D gene is possibly TRBD1 (6 bases). The ends were cut back, 1 base at V and 0 bases at J, with 10 bases in the middle. This CDR3 has 15 amino acids. CDR1 is SGHDN, CDR2 FVKESK, per germline. Here the CDR3 DNA reads TGTGCCAGCAGCCAAGGGGGGCTCCCCTCCTACGAGCAGTACTTC. Translating it yields CASSQGGLPSYEQYF. Full variable domain (outside the CDR3, taken from reference TRBV14 and TRBJ2-7): EAGVTQFPSHSVIEKGQTVTLRCDPISGHDNLYWYRRVMGKEIKFLLHFVKESKQDESGMPNNRFLAERTGGTYSTLKVQPAELEDSGVYFCASSQGGLPSYEQYFGPGTRLTVT.

The gene calls are TRBV11-2 and TRBJ2-7; 7 bases agree with TRBD1. Germline V CDR1 and CDR2: SGHAT, FQNNGV. The J segment lost 6 bases and the V segment lost 1 base, leaving 6 bases of the junction unmatched. This CDR3 is 14 amino acids long. The CDR3 loop reads CASSLGTGPTEQYF. The CDR3 DNA sequence: TGTGCCAGCAGCTTAGGGACAGGCCCAACCGAGCAGTACTTC.

The V call is TRBV18, the J call TRBJ2-1; no firm D call. The CDR3 runs 15 residues. Germline CDR1 and CDR2: KGHSH and LQKENI. Trimming took 0 bases from V and 5 from J, leaving 11 bases between them. CDR3 DNA: TGTGCCAGCTCACCACCGGTCTGGGATCACAATGAGCAGTTCTTC. Amino acid sequence: CASSPPVWDHNEQFF.

This chain links TRBV19 with TRBJ2-2, with TRBD1 matching 11 bases. The germline V gene encodes CDR1 LNHDA and CDR2 SQIVND (reference sequence). The V segment lost 11 bases and the J segment 5 bases; nucleotides outside the gene matches: 7. This CDR3 region has 14 residues. CDR3 in DNA: TGTGCCGGGAGGACAGGGGGCGCGACCGGGGAGCTGTTTTTT. Amino acids: CAGRTGGATGELFF.

The V call is TRBV27, the J call TRBJ2-7; 7 bases match TRBD1. The CDR3 sequence is 15 residues long. From germline, CDR1 is MNHEY and CDR2 SMNVEV (reference sequence). With V trimmed by 5 bases and J by 7 bases, 14 bases remained unmatched. Written as DNA, the CDR3 is TGTGCCAGCAGTGCCAGCTCGACAGGGTTCTGGGAGCAGTACTTC. This sequence encodes CASSASSTGFWEQYF.

V is TRBV7-2 and J is TRBJ1-1; D not certain. The V end lost 3 bases, the J end lost 6 bases, and 8 bases lay between the germline ends. The length of the CDR3 is 12 residues. The V gene's germline CDR1 is SGHTA and CDR2 FQGNSA. CDR3 sequence: CASSFSSAEAFF. CDR3 DNA sequence: TGTGCCAGCAGCTTCTCCTCCGCTGAAGCTTTCTTT.

V and J are TRBV9 and TRBJ2-1; 10 bases are shared with TRBD2. The CDR3 is 15 amino acids. After removal of 3 bases from V and 6 bases from J, the junction contained 6 bases not matched to a gene. Germline lookup yields CDR1 SGDLS and CDR2 YYNGEE. The CDR3 DNA reads TGTGCCAGCAGCGAGAGCGGGGGGGCCGGCAATGAGCAGTTCTTC. Translated, it gives CASSESGGAGNEQFF.

This chain links TRBV4-3 with TRBJ2-7, with a weak D call TRBD2 (6 bases). V shed 4 bases and J shed 0 bases, with 16 bases lying between them. The germline V gene encodes CDR1 LGHNA and CDR2 YSLEER. The CDR3 is 16 amino acids. Here the CDR3 DNA reads TGCGCCAGCAGCCCAGCCGGGGAGGCAACCTCCTACGAGCAGTACTTC. It translates to CASSPAGEATSYEQYF.

V and J are TRBV7-9 and TRBJ2-1; 8 positions match TRBD1. Unmatched junction bases numbered 7, after V lost 4 bases and J lost 2 bases. This CDR3 has 16 residues. Germline V gives CDR1 SEHNR, CDR2 FQNEAQ (reference sequence). The CDR3 is CASSSSGQGAYNEQFF. CDR3 nucleotides: TGTGCCAGCAGCTCATCCGGACAGGGCGCCTACAATGAGCAGTTCTTC.

The V gene is TRBV4-3, the J gene TRBJ2-7, with D possibly TRBD2 on 6 matching bases. This CDR3 is 14 amino acids long. Trimming removed 0 bases at V and 4 bases at J, with 10 bases between. Germline V CDR1 and CDR2: LGHNA, YSLEER. CDR3 coding DNA: TGCGCCAGCAGCCAAGATGAACTAGCTTACGAGCAGTACTTC. This gives the protein CASSQDELAYEQYF.

This clone has a single count. V and J are TRBV4-3 and TRBJ1-2; D might be TRBD1 (5 bases). Germline values: CDR1 LGHNA, CDR2 YSLEER. Deletions cut 5 bases from V and 4 bases from J, with 17 bases between. CDR3 size: 15 residues. CDR3 sequence: CASSSQREGFYGYTF. CDR3 nucleotides: TGCGCCAGCAGCTCCCAACGAGAGGGGTTCTATGGCTACACCTTC.

CDR3 bases: TGTGCCAGCAGCGGCGACACCCCAAACCCCAACGAGCAGTACTTC. This encodes CASSGDTPNPNEQYF. V gene TRBV7-9 combines with J gene TRBJ2-5; no firm D call. The last part of the DNA fits TRBJ2-7 better; the J call may be wrong. This CDR3 has 15 amino acids. CDR1 and CDR2 (germline): SEHNR, FQNEAQ (reference sequence).

The J gene is TRBJ1-6, the V gene TRBV9; no firm D call. CDR3 size: 12 residues. Germline CDR1 SGDLS, CDR2 YYNGEE. The V gene lost 0 bases and the J gene lost 9 bases, with 4 bases spanning the gap. In DNA form, the CDR3 reads TGTGCCAGCAGCGTAGGCGGTTCACCCCTCCACTTT. This codes for CASSVGGSPLHF.

The chain is built from TRBV7-6 and TRBJ2-5, with D maybe TRBD2 (7 bases). The ends were cut back, 4 bases at V and 2 bases at J, with 14 bases in the middle. The CDR3 totals 15 residues. Germline-derived CDR1 and CDR2 are SGHVS and FNYEAQ. The CDR3 region has the DNA TGTGCCAGCAGCTCTCTGGCGGGGGCGCAAGAGACCCAGTACTTC. This codes for CASSSLAGAQETQYF.

The V call is TRBV11-2, the J call TRBJ2-1; no clear D gene. CDR1 and CDR2 from the germline V gene are SGHAT and FQNNGV. Trimming pared 1 base from V and 8 bases from J, leaving 15 bases between. This CDR3 region has 15 residues. The CDR3 spells CASSLGTTRIDEQFF. In DNA, the CDR3 is TGTGCCAGCAGCTTAGGAACTACCAGAATAGATGAGCAGTTCTTC.

This clone was seen a few times. V gene TRBV4-2 combines with J gene TRBJ2-7, with TRBD1 matching 7 bases. The V gene end was trimmed by 6 bases and the J gene end by 2 bases; junction bases not matched to a gene: 10. Per germline, CDR1 LGHNA and CDR2 YNFKEQ. CDR3 length: 15 residues. The CDR3 DNA reads TGTGCCAGCAGTCACAGGGGTCCCCTGACCTACGAGCAGTACTTC. Encoded protein: CASSHRGPLTYEQYF.

This chain links TRBV7-9 with TRBJ1-2, with 10 bases lining up with TRBD1. This CDR3 is 16 amino acids long. Trimming removed 0 bases from V and 1 base from J; junction bases left unmatched: 2. CDR1 is SEHNR, CDR2 FQNEAQ, per germline (reference sequence). CDR3 residues: CASSLAGTGVNYGYTF. In nucleotides, the CDR3 is TGTGCCAGCAGCTTAGCCGGGACAGGGGTTAACTATGGCTACACCTTC.